The 27 T cell receptor beta chains in this list originate from one sample, sequenced in a study of identifying expanded T cells in peripheral blood. Assay used: immunoSEQ multiplex PCR; TCRdb lists only in-frame clones, some missing. The table has 70,000 to 100,000 clones, more than 75% seen once; the top ten hold over 15%. The sample consisted of blood. The receptors come from a person aged 18 to 70 in good health.

In this sample, this clone turned up a few times. The CDR3 bases are TGTGCCAGCAGAGGACAGGGTCTTCCTAATGAAAAACTGTTTTTT. This translates into CASRGQGLPNEKLFF. The chain has TRBV7-2 and TRBJ1-4; 8 bases are shared with TRBD1. CDR3 size: 15 residues. Trimming removed 6 bases from V and 3 bases from J; junction bases left unmatched: 6. The V gene's germline CDR1 is SGHTA and CDR2 FQGNSA.

V usage is TRBV2 and J usage is TRBJ1-6, with 9 positions matching TRBD1. The V and J ends lost 6 bases and 7 bases, in that order; junction bases with no gene match: 10. The CDR3 contains 16 residues. CDR1 is SNHLY, CDR2 FYNNEI, per germline. CDR3 DNA sequence: TGTGCCAGCAGCTACACAGGGGGCGCGGGGAATTCACCCCTCCACTTT. Translated, it gives CASSYTGGAGNSPLHF.

V gene TRBV5-1 combines with J gene TRBJ1-2; 8 bases map to TRBD1. Trimming took 5 bases from V and 4 from J; bases not matched to a gene: 7. The CDR3 spans 14 residues. Germline CDR1 SGHRS, CDR2 YFSETQ. The DNA of the CDR3 is TGCGCCAGCAGACCAGGGGGCGTAGGCTATGGCTACACCTTC. It specifies CASRPGGVGYGYTF.

The J gene is TRBJ2-1, the V gene TRBV5-4; the D call may be TRBD1 or TRBD2 (6 bases each). Germline V CDR1 and CDR2: SGHNT, YYREEE (reference sequence). This CDR3 region has 16 residues. Trimming shortened V by 1 base and J by 2 bases, and 13 bases separated the two germline ends. The CDR3 region has the DNA TGTGCCAGCAGCTTGATGGGGGGCTTAACCTACAATGAGCAGTTCTTC. Translation gives CASSLMGGLTYNEQFF.

The V call is TRBV5-6, the J call TRBJ2-1; TRBD2 might be the D (6 bases). The germline V and J ends were trimmed by 7 bases and 2 bases, with 10 bases remaining between them. From germline, CDR1 is SGHDT and CDR2 YYEEEE. The CDR3 is 13 residues long. The CDR3 is CASFWGAYNEQFF. The CDR3 nucleotides read TGTGCCAGCTTCTGGGGGGCCTACAATGAGCAGTTCTTC.

The gene calls are TRBV11-2 and TRBJ1-5; D is ambiguous. The CDR3 has 13 residues. Trimming cost V 5 bases and J 7 bases, with 12 bases left between them. CDR1 and CDR2 from the germline V gene are SGHAT and FQNNGV. CDR3 sequence reads: CASSHTGEQPQHF. Written as DNA, the CDR3 is TGTGCCAGCAGCCATACCGGGGAGCAGCCCCAGCATTTT.

The chain is built from TRBV7-2 and TRBJ2-1, with 11 nucleotides matching TRBD2. The V and J ends lost 7 bases and 6 bases, in that order; junction bases with no gene match: 8. Germline CDR1 reads SGHTA; CDR2 reads FQGNSA. The CDR3 totals 15 residues. CDR3 DNA: TGTGCCAGCAAGTTACTAGCGGGGGCCCGCAATGAGCAGTTCTTC. Protein: CASKLLAGARNEQFF.

The rearrangement uses TRBV5-6 and TRBJ2-7, with D unresolved. CDR1 SGHDT and CDR2 YYEEEE come from the germline V gene. V was pared by 0 bases and J by 2 bases, with 6 bases between. The CDR3 is 13 residues long. The CDR3 here is CASSLDSPYEQYF. The CDR3 DNA sequence: TGTGCCAGCAGCTTGGACAGTCCCTACGAGCAGTACTTC.

This clone was seen at least ten times. The V call is TRBV4-2, the J call TRBJ2-2; no clear D gene. Germline V lookup: CDR1 LGHNA, CDR2 YNFKEQ. The CDR3 length is 15 residues. The ends were cut back, 0 bases at V and 6 bases at J, with 11 bases in the middle. In nucleotides, the CDR3 is TGTGCCAGCAGCCAAGACTGGGGAACCGCCGGGGAGCTGTTTTTT. This translates into CASSQDWGTAGELFF.

This clone was recorded only once. The CDR3 DNA sequence: TGTGCCAGCAGCGTAGGAACAGGGGGCGAGGTTTTCTTT. Protein product: CASSVGTGGEVFF. The genes are TRBV9 and TRBJ1-1, with 9 bases that match TRBD1. The CDR3 contains 13 residues. V was pared by 0 bases and J by 13 bases, with 7 bases of the junction left unmatched. Germline loops: CDR1 SGDLS, CDR2 YYNGEE.

The genes are TRBV4-3 and TRBJ2-1; no clear D. The CDR3 is 15 residues long. CDR1 and CDR2 (germline): LGHNA, YSLEER. V was shortened by 1 base and J by 3 bases, with 10 bases between the two germline ends. The CDR3 loop is CASSQGIRGYNEQFF. CDR3 nucleotide sequence: TGCGCCAGCAGCCAAGGCATACGAGGCTACAATGAGCAGTTCTTC.

There are a few counts of this clone. The chain employs TRBV6-6 and TRBJ1-6; tentatively, D is TRBD1 (5 bases). With 2 bases removed from V and 6 bases from J, the gap between germline ends came to 8 bases. The CDR3 length is 14 residues. Looked up from germline, CDR1 is MNHNY and CDR2 is SVGAGI (reference sequence). CDR3 in DNA: TGTGCCAGCAGTTACGGCGGGGCTAATTCACCCCTCCACTTT. As protein: CASSYGGANSPLHF.

This chain links TRBV5-1 with TRBJ2-7, with D perhaps assigned TRBD1 or TRBD2 (5 bases each). The CDR3 is made up of 15 amino acids. V was clipped by 4 bases and J by 3 bases, with 17 bases between them. The V gene's germline CDR1 is SGHRS and CDR2 YFSETQ. CDR3 sequence: CASSPDFGTYYEQYF. In nucleotides, the CDR3 is TGCGCCAGCAGCCCCGATTTCGGGACCTACTACGAGCAGTACTTC.

This chain connects TRBV7-6 to TRBJ2-7; 8 bases fit TRBD2. Germline lookup yields CDR1 SGHVS and CDR2 FNYEAQ. V shed 0 bases, J shed 7 bases, and the junction held 8 bases outside the gene matches. The CDR3 length is 15 residues. CDR3 in amino acids: CASSLAAGAGGEQYF. In nucleotides, the CDR3 is TGTGCCAGCAGCTTAGCAGCGGGGGCCGGAGGGGAGCAGTACTTC.

Comment on this clone: The same CDR3 arises from other DNA sequences in this sample as well. This chain connects TRBV7-9 to TRBJ1-5, with D maybe TRBD1 (5 bases). CDR1 SEHNR and CDR2 FQNEAQ come from the germline V gene (reference sequence). There are 13 residues in the CDR3. V was trimmed by 1 base and J by 5 bases, leaving 6 bases between them. The CDR3 reads CASSLGGDQPQHF. The CDR3 nucleotides are TGTGCCAGCAGCTTAGGGGGGGATCAGCCCCAGCATTTT.

The rearrangement links TRBV4-1 to TRBJ1-1; tentatively, D is TRBD1 (6 bases). Deletions cut 0 bases from V and 4 bases from J, with 12 bases between. The CDR3 covers 15 residues. Germline CDR1 and CDR2: MGHRA and YSYEKL. CDR3 loop: CASSQDPTGPTEAFF. In DNA, the CDR3 is TGCGCCAGCAGCCAAGATCCCACAGGGCCCACTGAAGCTTTCTTT.

The chain employs TRBV5-8 and TRBJ2-7; 8 bases agree with TRBD1. Germline assignment: CDR1 SGHTS and CDR2 YDEGEE. V was pared by 0 bases and J by 6 bases, with 8 bases of the junction left unmatched. The CDR3 runs to 15 residues. Here the CDR3 reads CASSLEGQGAGEQYF. In nucleotides, the CDR3 is TGTGCCAGCAGCTTGGAGGGGCAGGGGGCGGGCGAGCAGTACTTC.

J is TRBJ2-7 and V is TRBV7-9; no firm D call. The CDR3 totals 12 residues. Per germline, CDR1 SEHNR and CDR2 FQNEAQ (reference sequence). V lost 5 bases, J lost 6 bases, and 11 bases lay in between. The CDR3 nucleotides are TGTGCCAGCAGCCACGACCGTACCGAGCAGTACTTC. It is translated as CASSHDRTEQYF.

This chain links TRBV6-5 with TRBJ1-1; D uncertain. Germline-derived CDR1 and CDR2 are MNHEY and SVGAGI. V was clipped by 5 bases and J by 4 bases, with 8 bases between them. The CDR3 contains 12 residues. CDR3: CASSPPGTEAFF. The CDR3 DNA follows: TGTGCCAGCAGTCCTCCGGGCACTGAAGCTTTCTTT.

The rearrangement links TRBV18 to TRBJ1-5; TRBD1 matches at 8 bases. Germline values: CDR1 KGHSH, CDR2 LQKENI. The CDR3 totals 16 residues. With V trimmed by 5 bases and J by 0 bases, 6 bases remained unmatched. The CDR3 DNA reads as TGTGCCAGCTCAGGGATGGGACAGGATAGCAATCAGCCCCAGCATTTT. This translates into CASSGMGQDSNQPQHF.

Notes on this clone: The identical CDR3 is also encoded by other nucleotide sequences in the sample. The rearrangement joins TRBV30 to TRBJ2-5; D is unclear. Trimming removed 0 bases at V and 4 bases at J, with 3 bases between. The CDR3 sequence is 11 residues long. Germline lookup yields CDR1 GTSNPN and CDR2 SVGIG (reference sequence). The CDR3 nucleotides are TGTGCCTGGAGTGTTGGAGAGACCCAGTACTTC. Protein product: CAWSVGETQYF.

The chain couples TRBV15 to TRBJ1-2; TRBD1 aligns across 9 bases. Germline CDR1 LNHNV, CDR2 YYDKDF (reference sequence). There are 17 residues in the CDR3. Losses at the gene ends were 4 bases for V and 6 bases for J; bases not matched to a gene: 15. The CDR3 protein is CATSTPLQGTGKDGYTF. CDR3 nucleotides: TGTGCCACCAGCACCCCCCTTCAGGGGACAGGGAAGGATGGCTACACCTTC.

This chain joins TRBV10-3 and TRBJ2-3; 7 nucleotides agree with TRBD2. The V segment lost 7 bases and the J segment 2 bases; nucleotides outside the gene matches: 9. CDR3 length: 15 amino acids. From germline, CDR1 is ENHRY and CDR2 SYGVKD. The chain's CDR3 is CAITVSGGPTDTQYF. DNA for the CDR3: TGTGCCATCACTGTCTCGGGAGGACCCACAGATACGCAGTATTTT.

The chain carries TRBV27 and TRBJ1-5; D is unresolved. Deletions cut 2 bases from V and 2 bases from J, with 13 bases between. This CDR3 region has 16 residues. Germline loops: CDR1 MNHEY, CDR2 SMNVEV (reference sequence). CDR3 nucleotide sequence: TGTGCCAGCAGTTTAATCGGGAGAATGGGCAATCAGCCCCAGCATTTT. It codes for CASSLIGRMGNQPQHF.

This chain connects TRBV28 to TRBJ1-6; D is undetermined. V was shortened by 7 bases and J by 0 bases, with 10 bases between the two germline ends. CDR3 length: 15 amino acids. Per the germline V gene, CDR1 is MDHEN and CDR2 is SYDVKM. CDR3 DNA: TGTGCCAGCAACCCTAGCCTCTCCTATAATTCACCCCTCCACTTT. Its protein product is CASNPSLSYNSPLHF.

This sequence joins TRBV1 and TRBJ2-2; the tabulated D call, TRBD2, remains unverified against the DNA. TRBV1 is deemed a pseudogene. This CDR3 is built from 17 residues. The CDR3 region is CTSSQATSGANTGELFF. The CDR3 DNA reads TGCACCAGCAGCCAAGCGACTAGCGGGGCGAACACCGGGGAGCTGTTTTTT.

The chain recombines TRBV4-2 with TRBJ1-6, with 8 bases matching TRBD1. Trimming took 4 bases from V and 6 from J; bases not matched to a gene: 8. The germline CDR1 and CDR2 sequences are LGHNA and YNFKEQ. The CDR3 is made up of 16 amino acids. The CDR3 spells CASSLTGAGRNSPLHF. In DNA form, the CDR3 reads TGTGCCAGCAGCCTGACAGGGGCGGGCCGTAATTCACCCCTCCACTTT.